The rows below give T cell receptor beta chains drawn from one sample of a study of T cell changes during pregnancy in multiple sclerosis. Clones were sequenced by immunoSEQ multiplex PCR, and TCRdb holds only the in-frame ones, with some missing. The table shows 35,000 to 45,000 clones, with about 90% occurring only once. The starting material was CD4+ T cells from peripheral blood mononuclear cells, obtained before pregnancy. Source of these receptors: a female donor with multiple sclerosis, enrolled in a pregnancy study. Both conserved end residues are part of each CDR3. A D gene is named only where the DNA matches it firmly. Clone size is shown for a subset of rows, as once, few, many or a class of expanded clone.

TRBJ1-2,.,TRBV10-3,.,TGTGCCATCAGAGACGAAGTAAACTATGGTGGCTACACCTTC,CAIRDEVNYGGYTF
TRBJ2-5,.,TRBV2,TRBD1,TGTGCCAGCCGACAGGGTGGGGAGCAGTACTTC,CASRQGGEQYF
TRBJ1-6,.,TRBV7-3,.,TGTGCCAGCAGCTTATTAGCAGGGGATAATTCACCCCTCCACTTT,CASSLLAGDNSPLHF
TRBJ2-5,.,TRBV27,.,TGTGCCAGCAGGAAACAGGGCCTCCAAGAGACCCAGTACTTC,CASRKQGLQETQYF
TRBJ1-3,.,TRBV27,.,TGTGCCAGCAGTCCTCTCTCTGGAAACACCATATATTTT,CASSPLSGNTIYF
TRBJ2-5,.,TRBV7-7,TRBD2,TGTGCTAGCAGCTTAGGAGGACTAGCGGAAGGAGAGACCCAGTACTTC,CASSLGGLAEGETQYF
TRBJ1-6,.,TRBV11-1,TRBD1,TGTGCCAGCGGGACAGGGAACTCACCCCTCCACTTT,CASGTGNSPLHF
TRBJ1-5,few,TRBV7-8,.,TGTGCCACCGCGGGACGGAGATATAGCAATCAGCCCCAGCATTTT,CATAGRRYSNQPQHF
TRBJ2-3,.,TRBV15,.,TGTGCCACCAGCAAAGGCCCGGACAGAGGGAATAGTGCGCAGTATTTT,CATSKGPDRGNSAQYF
TRBJ2-3,once,TRBV5-1,.,TGCGCCAGCAGCCAGGGTTACACAGATACGCAGTATTTT,CASSQGYTDTQYF
TRBJ2-1,.,TRBV11-2,TRBD2,TGTGCCAGCAGCCCCGGGGTGGGGCGGGGGGGCCGCGTTAATGAGCAGTTCTTC,CASSPGVGRGGRVNEQFF
TRBJ2-5,.,TRBV18,TRBD2,TGTGCCAGCTCACCGGTCGGCGGGGGTCACCAAGAGACCCAGTACTTC,CASSPVGGGHQETQYF
TRBJ1-4,.,TRBV5-1,.,TGCGCCAGCAGCTTGGCAGGGAACGGTGAAAAACTGTTTTTT,CASSLAGNGEKLFF
TRBJ1-6,.,TRBV14,.,TGTGCCAGCAGCCAAGGGAACCAGGGCGGACGCTCACCCCTCCACTTT,CASSQGNQGGRSPLHF
TRBJ2-1,few,TRBV6-1,TRBD1,TGTGCCAGCAGTCGGGACAGTGTCTCCTACAATGAGCAGTTCTTC,CASSRDSVSYNEQFF
TRBJ2-3,.,TRBV6-1,.,TGTGCCAGCAATCGCCTACCTACAGATACGCAGTATTTT,CASNRLPTDTQYF
TRBJ2-1,.,TRBV6-4,.,TGTGCCAGCAGTTGGTACTCCGGGGGGCCTTACAATGAGCAGTTCTTC,CASSWYSGGPYNEQFF
TRBJ2-7,once,TRBV19,.,TGTGCCACCCGTTTAAGTGGGGCAGGGTCCTACGAGCAGTACTTC,CATRLSGAGSYEQYF
TRBJ2-1,.,TRBV7-7,TRBD2,TGTGCTAGCAGCTTACTCGCGGGGGGGGTCGTGGATGAGCAGTTCTTC,CASSLLAGGVVDEQFF
TRBJ2-2,.,TRBV10-2,.,TGCGCCAGCAGTAATCGGGGTCCGACCGGGGAGCTGTTTTTT,CASSNRGPTGELFF
TRBJ2-1,.,TRBV12-5,TRBD1,TGTGCTAGTGCCCCGGGGGGGACAGGGGTTTTCAATGAGCAGTTCTTC,CASAPGGTGVFNEQFF
TRBJ2-1,.,TRBV5-4,.,TGTGCCAGCGGACGGGGGACGGGCGAGCAGTTCTTC,CASGRGTGEQFF
TRBJ1-2,.,TRBV5-8,.,TGTGCCAGCAGCTTGGGCAGGGTCTATGGCTACACCTTC,CASSLGRVYGYTF
TRBJ1-3,.,TRBV7-2,TRBD1,TGTGCCAGCAGCCCAAGCTTCAGGGGGACTGGAAACACCATATATTTT,CASSPSFRGTGNTIYF
TRBJ1-2,once,TRBV30,.,TGTGCCTGGAGCCCCCTGGGGCAGGCCAACTATGGCTACACCTTC,CAWSPLGQANYGYTF